Each of the 15 T cell receptor beta chains below was sequenced from the same sample in a study of CD8 T cells in ankylosing spondylitis. TCRdb redid the calling of the 5' RACE reads with MiXCR, one entry per CDR3 protein. The sample has hundreds of thousands of distinct CDR3 sequences, 25% to 30% seen once; the top ten hold 0.89%. Antigens of these TCRs are unknown. Overall study results and limits: Characteristic of ankylosing spondylitis blood, it appeared, was a TCR beta motif comprising several highly homologous variants.

The sequencing input was blood, either unsorted or a sorted T cell fraction (not recorded which). Source of these receptors: a male donor with ankylosing spondylitis.

J is TRBJ1-5 and V is TRBV2; possibly TRBD1 for D (6 bases). V dropped 8 bases and J dropped 4 bases, with 9 bases sitting between them. The germline gives CDR1 SNHLY, CDR2 FYNNEI. The CDR3 loop spans 12 amino acids. The CDR3 sequence is CASRQENQPQHF. The CDR3 DNA reads as TGTGCCAGCCGACAGGAAAATCAGCCCCAGCATTTT.

V usage is TRBV2 and J usage is TRBJ2-5, with D perhaps matching TRBD1 (6 bases). Germline V CDR1 and CDR2: SNHLY, FYNNEI. The CDR3 sequence is 13 residues long. V was clipped by 4 bases and J by 5 bases, with 11 bases between them. The DNA of the CDR3 is TGTGCCAGCAGTGGGGGGCTAAGGGAGACCCAGTACTTC. Its translation: CASSGGLRETQYF.

The chain has TRBV18 and TRBJ2-6, with D unresolved. Germline assignment: CDR1 KGHSH and CDR2 LQKENI. Trimming stripped 3 bases from V and 5 bases from J, with 8 bases between. This CDR3 spans 14 amino acids. The CDR3 sequence is CASSPSVWANVLTF. The DNA of the CDR3 is TGTGCCAGCTCACCTTCTGTCTGGGCCAACGTCCTGACTTTC.

Only a few counts were recorded for this clonotype. The chain joins TRBV24-1 to TRBJ2-5; possibly TRBD2 for D (5 bases). Per the germline V gene, CDR1 is KGHDR and CDR2 is SFDVKD. CDR3 size: 17 residues. V was shortened by 5 bases and J by 1 base, with 19 bases between the two germline ends. The CDR3 spells CATSVSTSGSPQETQYF. The CDR3 DNA follows: TGTGCCACCAGTGTCTCCACTTCGGGGTCACCCCAAGAGACCCAGTACTTC.

This clonotype has just a few counts. The chain recombines TRBV5-1 with TRBJ1-1; possibly TRBD1 for D (6 bases). CDR3 length: 15 residues. With 0 bases removed from V and 5 bases from J, the gap between germline ends came to 14 bases. The germline gives CDR1 SGHRS, CDR2 YFSETQ. CDR3 nucleotide sequence: TGCGCCAGCAGCTTGGCCGTAGGGGGACCGACTGAAGCTTTCTTT. This translates into CASSLAVGGPTEAFF. The full variable domain, in which reference TRBV5-1 and TRBJ1-1 provide the parts outside the CDR3, is KAGVTQTPRYLIKTRGQQVTLSCSPISGHRSVSWYQQTPGQGLQFLFEYFSETQRNKGNFPGRFSGRQFSNSRSEMNVSTLELGDSALYLCASSLAVGGPTEAFFGQGTRLTVV.

The chain recombines TRBV20-1 with TRBJ2-3, with D unresolved. The CDR3 has 12 amino acids. Germline V gives CDR1 DFQATT, CDR2 SNEGSKA (reference sequence). The ends were cut back, 1 base at V and 4 bases at J, with 6 bases in the middle. The CDR3 loop is CSARVTADTQYF. Written as DNA, the CDR3 is TGCAGTGCTAGAGTCACTGCAGATACGCAGTATTTT.

This clonotype was detected only a few times. CDR3 residues: CSARRDRANTEAFF. The CDR3 DNA is TGCAGTGCTAGAAGGGACAGGGCTAACACTGAAGCTTTCTTT. This chain connects TRBV20-1 to TRBJ1-1; 9 bases fit TRBD1. The CDR3 sequence is 14 residues long. J lost 2 bases, V lost 2 bases, and 3 bases had no gene match. In germline, CDR1 is DFQATT, CDR2 SNEGSKA (reference sequence).

This clonotype showed up just a few times. The chain carries TRBV5-1 and TRBJ2-1; TRBD1 might be the D (5 bases). The CDR3 loop spans 15 amino acids. V shed 0 bases and J shed 4 bases, with 11 bases lying between them. Per the germline V gene, CDR1 is SGHRS and CDR2 is YFSETQ. CDR3 region: CASSLEGYLYNEQFF. In nucleotides, the CDR3 is TGCGCCAGCAGCTTGGAGGGGTACCTTTACAATGAGCAGTTCTTC.

This clonotype appeared a few times. The chain has TRBV12-3 or TRBV12-4 and TRBJ1-4; unclear D gene. V shed 5 bases and J shed 5 bases, with 15 bases lying between them. The CDR3 consists of 15 residues. The CDR3 reads CASSPSRQENEKLFF. The CDR3 nucleotides are TGTGCCAGCAGTCCCTCCCGGCAGGAAAATGAAAAACTGTTTTTT.

This clonotype appeared a few times. The rearrangement joins TRBV12-3 or TRBV12-4 to TRBJ2-1, with 11 bases matching TRBD2. The CDR3 totals 14 residues. V lost 7 bases, J lost 4 bases, and 3 bases stayed unmatched. The CDR3 reads CASTRLAGYNEQFF. The CDR3 DNA follows: TGTGCCAGCACCCGACTAGCGGGATACAATGAGCAGTTCTTC.

This clonotype has at least ten counts. The chain has TRBV11-3 and TRBJ2-7; D might be TRBD1 (6 bases). The length of the CDR3 is 12 residues. V dropped 5 bases and J dropped 4 bases, with 9 bases sitting between them. Germline values: CDR1 SGHNT, CDR2 YENEEA. The CDR3 DNA follows: TGTGCCAGCAGCCAGGACAGTTACGAGCAGTACGTC. Translation gives CASSQDSYEQYV.

DNA for the CDR3: TGTGCCATCAGTTTAACCGGAGTACAGGACGCTGGAAACACCATATATTTT. Its translation: CAISLTGVQDAGNTIYF. The chain carries TRBV10-3 and TRBJ1-3; D might be TRBD1 (5 bases). Trimming took 5 bases from V and 2 from J, leaving 19 bases between them. Per germline, CDR1 ENHRY and CDR2 SYGVKD. The CDR3 is made up of 17 amino acids.

The J gene is TRBJ1-1, the V gene TRBV3-1; the D gene is possibly TRBD1 (5 bases). Germline CDR1 is LGHDT and CDR2 is YNNKEL (reference sequence). The CDR3 extends over 14 amino acids. V was shortened by 3 bases and J by 12 bases, with 20 bases between the two germline ends. CDR3 loop: CASSQTLLPGLSFF. The CDR3 DNA reads TGTGCCAGCAGCCAGACCCTCCTTCCAGGGCTATCTTTCTTT. The full variable domain, rest sourced from reference TRBV3-1 and TRBJ1-1, is DTAVSQTPKYLVTQMGNDKSIKCEQNLGHDTMYWYKQDSKKFLKIMFSYNNKELIINETVPNRFSPKSPDKAHLNLHINSLELGDSAVYFCASSQTLLPGLSFFGQGTRLTVV.

This clonotype was seen a handful of times. This chain links TRBV12-3 or TRBV12-4 with TRBJ2-3; 7 bases are shared with TRBD1. V lost 7 bases and J lost 10; bases outside the gene matches: 17. The CDR3 loop spans 15 amino acids. CDR3 nucleotide sequence: TGTGCCAGCAATCCGTACAGGGGACCCCGCGCGGCGCAGTATTTT. It translates to CASNPYRGPRAAQYF.

The chain combines TRBV28 with TRBJ1-3; D remains unclear. With 5 bases removed from V and 0 bases from J, the gap between germline ends came to 14 bases. This CDR3 is built from 16 residues. CDR1 is MDHEN and CDR2 is SYDVKM in the germline V gene. Here the CDR3 reads CASSPMGPASGNTIYF. The CDR3 DNA sequence: TGTGCCAGCAGTCCCATGGGTCCGGCCTCTGGAAACACCATATATTTT.